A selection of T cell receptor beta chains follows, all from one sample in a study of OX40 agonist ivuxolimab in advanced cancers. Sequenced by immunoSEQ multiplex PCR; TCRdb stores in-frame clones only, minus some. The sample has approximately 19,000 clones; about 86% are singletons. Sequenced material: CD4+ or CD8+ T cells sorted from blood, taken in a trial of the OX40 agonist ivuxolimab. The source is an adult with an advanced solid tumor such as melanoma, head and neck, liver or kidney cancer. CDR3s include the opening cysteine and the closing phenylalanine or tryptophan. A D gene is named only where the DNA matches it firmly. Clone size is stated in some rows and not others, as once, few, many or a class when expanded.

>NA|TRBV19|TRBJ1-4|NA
TGTGCCAGTAGTATAGAAGTTTGGACGGCCGCAACTAATGAAAAACTGTTTTTT
CASSIEVWTAATNEKLFF
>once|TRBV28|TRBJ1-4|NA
TGTGCCAGCAGTTATTCGGTGCTGGGTGAAAAACTGTTTTTT
CASSYSVLGEKLFF
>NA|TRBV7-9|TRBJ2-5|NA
TGTGCCAGCAGCTTAACAGGACCCCAAGAGACCCAGTACTTC
CASSLTGPQETQYF
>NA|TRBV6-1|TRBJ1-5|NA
TGTGCCAGCAGTGTAGGACGGTATAGCAATCAGCCCCAGCATTTT
CASSVGRYSNQPQHF
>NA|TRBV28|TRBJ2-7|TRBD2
TGTGCCAGCAGTCGACTAGCGGCCTCCTACGAGCAGTACTTC
CASSRLAASYEQYF
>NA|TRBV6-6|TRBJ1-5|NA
TGTGCCAGCAGCCGAGACGGGGCGGGCAATCAGCCCCAGCATTTT
CASSRDGAGNQPQHF
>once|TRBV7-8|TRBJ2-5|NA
TGTGCCAGCAGCTTAGACGGTGTAAGCGGGACCCAGTACTTC
CASSLDGVSGTQYF
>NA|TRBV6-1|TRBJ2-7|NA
TGTGCCAGCAGTGAAGTACCAGGGGCCGTCTACGAGCAGTACTTC
CASSEVPGAVYEQYF
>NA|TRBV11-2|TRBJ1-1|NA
TGTGCCAGCAGCTTAGAGGGCAGGGGTGTCGGTGAAGCTTTCTTT
CASSLEGRGVGEAFF
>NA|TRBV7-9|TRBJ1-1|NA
TGTGCCAGCAGCTTAGCGCTAGCAGGCGGTGAAGCTTTCTTT
CASSLALAGGEAFF
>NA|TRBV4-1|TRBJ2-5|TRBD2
TGCGCCAGCAGCCAAGGACTAGCGGGGGACACTGGGAAGGAGACCCAGTACTTC
CASSQGLAGDTGKETQYF
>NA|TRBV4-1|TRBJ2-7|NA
TGCGCCAGCAGCCGGTACCAGGAGACCTACGAGCAGTACTTC
CASSRYQETYEQYF
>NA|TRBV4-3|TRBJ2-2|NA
TGCGCCAGCAGCCAAGATTGGGGGAATCCCGGGGAGCTGTTTTTT
CASSQDWGNPGELFF
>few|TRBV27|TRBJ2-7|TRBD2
TGTGCCAGCAGCTTAAGACTAGCGGGAGACGAGCAGTACTTC
CASSLRLAGDEQYF
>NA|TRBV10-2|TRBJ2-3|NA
TGCGCCAGCACGGGGGGCACAGATACGCAGTATTTT
CASTGGTDTQYF
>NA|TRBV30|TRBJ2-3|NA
TGTGCCTGGAGTGAGACGAATCCTAGCACAGATACGCAGTATTTT
CAWSETNPSTDTQYF
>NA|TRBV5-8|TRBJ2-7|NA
TGTGCCAGCAGCCAATTTCTCCTCTCCTTAAGTGTTATGCCCTACGAGCAGTACTTC
CASSQFLLSLSVMPYEQYF
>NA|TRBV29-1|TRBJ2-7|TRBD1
TGCAGCGTTGAAGATAAGGGGGCCGAGCAGTACTTC
CSVEDKGAEQYF
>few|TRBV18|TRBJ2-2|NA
TGTGCCAGCTCACCAACAGGGTTCGGGGAGCTGTTTTTT
CASSPTGFGELFF
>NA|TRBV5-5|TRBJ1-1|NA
TGTGCCAGCAGCTTGTTGGGACCTGACACTGAAGCTTTCTTT
CASSLLGPDTEAFF
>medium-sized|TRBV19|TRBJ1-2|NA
TGTGCCAGTAAGCCGAGACAGCTAAACTATGGCTACACCTTC
CASKPRQLNYGYTF
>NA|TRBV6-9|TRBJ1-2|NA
TGTGCCAGCAGTTACACTGGTGCCTATGGCTACACCTTC
CASSYTGAYGYTF
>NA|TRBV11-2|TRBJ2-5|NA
TGTGCCAGCAGCCATCACGACAAACGAGGGACCCAGTACTTC
CASSHHDKRGTQYF
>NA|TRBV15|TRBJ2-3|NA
TGTGCCACCAGCAGACCAACCGGGACACCTGCAGATACGCAGTATTTT
CATSRPTGTPADTQYF
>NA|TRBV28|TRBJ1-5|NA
TGTGCCAGCATTCCTCAGGGGAATCAGCCCCAGCATTTT
CASIPQGNQPQHF
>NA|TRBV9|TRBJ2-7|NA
TGTGCCAGCAGCGACCGGGACAACTCCTACGAGCAGTACTTC
CASSDRDNSYEQYF
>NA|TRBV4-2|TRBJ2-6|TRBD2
TGTGCCAGCAGCCAAGAGGTAGCGGGGGCCTCTGGGGCCAACGTCCTGACTTTC
CASSQEVAGASGANVLTF
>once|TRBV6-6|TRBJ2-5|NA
TGTGCCAGCAGTTACTCGGCAGCCAGGAAGACCCAGTACTTC
CASSYSAARKTQYF
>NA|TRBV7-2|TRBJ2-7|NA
TGTGCCAGCAGCTTCCCCTCCTACGAGCAGTACTTC
CASSFPSYEQYF
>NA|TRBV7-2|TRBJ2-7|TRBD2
TGTGCCAGCAGCTCCTCGGGAGGGGGAATAACCTACGAGCAGTACTTC
CASSSSGGGITYEQYF
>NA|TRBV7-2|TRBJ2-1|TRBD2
TGTGCCAGCAGCTCAGGACTAGCGGCCATCCCCGAGCAGTTCTTC
CASSSGLAAIPEQFF
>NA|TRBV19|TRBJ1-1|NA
TGTGCCAGTCAGAGAGACGTGGGCACTGAAGCTTTCTTT
CASQRDVGTEAFF
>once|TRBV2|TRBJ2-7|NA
TGTGCCAGCAGTGAATATCAACAGTCCTACGAGCAGTACTTC
CASSEYQQSYEQYF
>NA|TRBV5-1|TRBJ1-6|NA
TGCGCCAGCAGCTTGGAGGCAATTCCACCCCTCCACTTT
CASSLEAIPPLHF
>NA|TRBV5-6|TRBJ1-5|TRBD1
TGTGCCAGCAGTTACGGACAGGGTGGGCTGTTCGGCAATCAGCCCCAGCATTTT
CASSYGQGGLFGNQPQHF
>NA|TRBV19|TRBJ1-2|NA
TGTGCCAGTAGTATGAACAGGTTCTATGGCTACACCTTC
CASSMNRFYGYTF
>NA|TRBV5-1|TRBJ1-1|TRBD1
TGCGCCAGCAGCTTGGATACAGGGGTCACTGAAGCTTTCTTT
CASSLDTGVTEAFF
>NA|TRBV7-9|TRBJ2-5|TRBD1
TGTGCCAGCAGCACATCGGACAGGGGCGTGGAGACCCAGTACTTC
CASSTSDRGVETQYF
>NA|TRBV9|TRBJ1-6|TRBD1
TGTGCCAGCAGCGCGTGGGACAGGACTAATTCACCCCTCCACTTT
CASSAWDRTNSPLHF
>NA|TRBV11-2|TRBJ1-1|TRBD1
TGTGCCAGCAGCTTAGTCTCCGGGACAGGCCCGAACACTGAAGCTTTCTTT
CASSLVSGTGPNTEAFF
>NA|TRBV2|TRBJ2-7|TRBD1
TGTGCCAGCAGTTCGGGACAGCACTACGAGCAGTACTTC
CASSSGQHYEQYF
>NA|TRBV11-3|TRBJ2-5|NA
TGTGCCAGCAGCTTGCGTGGAGAGACCCAGTACTTC
CASSLRGETQYF
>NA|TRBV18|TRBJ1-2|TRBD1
TGTGCCAGCTCACCGGGGCAGTCGAGGGGGCGAGTCTATGGCTACACCTTC
CASSPGQSRGRVYGYTF
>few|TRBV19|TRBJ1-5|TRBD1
TGTGCCAGTGGACAGGGAATTAATCAGCCCCAGCATTTT
CASGQGINQPQHF
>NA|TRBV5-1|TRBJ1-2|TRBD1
TGCGCCAGCAGCTCCTCGGGACAGAGGGATGGCTACACCTTC
CASSSSGQRDGYTF
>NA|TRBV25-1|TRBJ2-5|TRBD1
TGTGCCAGCAGTGAGCAGACAGGGGAAGAGACCCAGTACTTC
CASSEQTGEETQYF
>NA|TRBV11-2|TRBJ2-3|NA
TGTGCCAGCAGGTTTGGTGATACGCAGTATTTT
CASRFGDTQYF
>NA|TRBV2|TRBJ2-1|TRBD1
TGTGCCAGCAGGGCCGGGACAGGGAACAATGAGCAGTTCTTC
CASRAGTGNNEQFF
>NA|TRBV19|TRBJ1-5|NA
TGTGCCAGCCGGCGCAGGGGCGATCAGCCCCAGCATTTT
CASRRRGDQPQHF
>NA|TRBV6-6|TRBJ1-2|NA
TGTGCCAGCAGTTCCACAGGGTTCCTTGGCTACACCTTC
CASSSTGFLGYTF
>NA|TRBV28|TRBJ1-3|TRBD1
TGTGCCAGCAGTTTTCCGGGACAGGAGTTCTCTGGAAACACCATATATTTT
CASSFPGQEFSGNTIYF
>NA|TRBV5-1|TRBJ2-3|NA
TGCGCCAGCAGCTTGGCCTCAGGGGGCACAGATACGCAGTATTTT
CASSLASGGTDTQYF
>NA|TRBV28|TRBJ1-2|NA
TGTGCCAGCAGTTCGGCAGGGAGAGATTCTGGCTACACCTTC
CASSSAGRDSGYTF
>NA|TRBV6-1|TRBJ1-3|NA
TGTGCCAGCATGGGGAGTGCTGGAAACACCATATATTTT
CASMGSAGNTIYF
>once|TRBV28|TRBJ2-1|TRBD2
TGTGCCAGCAGGCAATCCGGGACTAGCGGGATTGGTGAGCAGTTCTTC
CASRQSGTSGIGEQFF
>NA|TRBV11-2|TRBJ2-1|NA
TGTGCCAGCAGCCCCTTAAAGGGCCCTCGGGATGAGCAGTTCTTC
CASSPLKGPRDEQFF
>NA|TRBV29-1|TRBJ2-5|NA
TGCAGCGTTGACGAGCCCGGTGAGACCCAGTACTTC
CSVDEPGETQYF
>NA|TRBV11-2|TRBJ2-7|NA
TGTGCCGGCAGCTTAGTCGCTAGCCCCTACGAGCAGTACTTC
CAGSLVASPYEQYF
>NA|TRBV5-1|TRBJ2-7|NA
TGCGCCAGCAGCCTCGGACGGGCCAGGTACGAGCAGTACTTC
CASSLGRARYEQYF